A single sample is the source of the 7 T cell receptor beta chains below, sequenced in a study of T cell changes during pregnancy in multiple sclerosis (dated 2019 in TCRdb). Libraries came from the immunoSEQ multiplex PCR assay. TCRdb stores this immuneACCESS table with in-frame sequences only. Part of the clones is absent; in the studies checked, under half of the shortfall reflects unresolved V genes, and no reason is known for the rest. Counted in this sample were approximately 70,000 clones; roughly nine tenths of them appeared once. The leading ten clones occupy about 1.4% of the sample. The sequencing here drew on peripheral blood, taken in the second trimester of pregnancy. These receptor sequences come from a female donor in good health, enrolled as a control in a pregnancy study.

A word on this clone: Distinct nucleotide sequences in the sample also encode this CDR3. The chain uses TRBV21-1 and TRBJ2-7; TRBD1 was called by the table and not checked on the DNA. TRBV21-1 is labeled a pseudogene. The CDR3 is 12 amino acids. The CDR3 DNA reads TGTGCCAGCAGCAAGGACACCTACGAGCAGTACTTC. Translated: CASSKDTYEQYF.

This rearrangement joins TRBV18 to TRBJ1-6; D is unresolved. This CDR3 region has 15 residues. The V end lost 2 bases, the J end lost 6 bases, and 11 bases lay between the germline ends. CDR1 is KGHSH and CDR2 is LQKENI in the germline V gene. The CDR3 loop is CASSPNGRSNSPLHF. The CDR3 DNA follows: TGTGCCAGCTCACCAAATGGTCGGAGTAATTCACCCCTCCACTTT.

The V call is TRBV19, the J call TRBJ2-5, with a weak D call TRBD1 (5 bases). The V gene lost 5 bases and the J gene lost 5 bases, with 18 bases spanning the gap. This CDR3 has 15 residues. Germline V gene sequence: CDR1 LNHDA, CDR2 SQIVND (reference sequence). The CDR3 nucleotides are TGTGCCAGTAGTGGGGCAGGGTTAGGGTGGGAGACCCAGTACTTC. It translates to CASSGAGLGWETQYF.

The CDR3 sequence is CASSPSGTDYNSPLHF. CDR3 in DNA: TGCGCCAGCAGCCCTTCCGGGACTGACTATAATTCACCCCTCCACTTT. V gene TRBV4-3 combines with J gene TRBJ1-6, with a possible D match to TRBD1 (5 bases). The V gene lost 4 bases and the J gene lost 3 bases, with 13 bases spanning the gap. CDR1 is LGHNA and CDR2 is YSLEER in the germline V gene. The CDR3 loop spans 16 amino acids.

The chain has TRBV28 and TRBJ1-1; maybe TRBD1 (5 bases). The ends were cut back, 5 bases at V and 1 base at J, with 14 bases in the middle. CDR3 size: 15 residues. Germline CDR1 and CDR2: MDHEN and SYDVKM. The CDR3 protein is CASSPEGATNTEAFF. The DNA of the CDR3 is TGTGCCAGCAGTCCGGAAGGGGCCACGAACACTGAAGCTTTCTTT.

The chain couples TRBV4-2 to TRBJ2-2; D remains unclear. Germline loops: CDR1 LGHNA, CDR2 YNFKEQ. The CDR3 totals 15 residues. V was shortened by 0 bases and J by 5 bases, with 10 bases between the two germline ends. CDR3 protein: CASSQDNIPTGELFF. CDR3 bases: TGTGCCAGCAGCCAAGATAACATTCCGACCGGGGAGCTGTTTTTT.

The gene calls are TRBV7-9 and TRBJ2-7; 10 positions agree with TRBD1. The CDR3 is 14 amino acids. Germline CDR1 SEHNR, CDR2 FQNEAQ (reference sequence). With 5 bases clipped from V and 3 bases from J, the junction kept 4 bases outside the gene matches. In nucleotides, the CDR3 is TGTGCCAGCAGCCCTTGGACAGGGGGCTACGAGCAGTACTTC. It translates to CASSPWTGGYEQYF. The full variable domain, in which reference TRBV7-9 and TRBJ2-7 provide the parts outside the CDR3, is DTGVSQNPRHKITKRGQNVTFRCDPISEHNRLYWYRQTLGQGPEFLTYFQNEAQLEKSRLLSDRFSAERPKGSFSTLEIQRTEQGDSAMYLCASSPWTGGYEQYFGPGTRLTVT.